What follows are 28 T cell receptor beta chains derived from one specimen sequenced in a study of T cells in localized non-small cell lung cancer. Generated by immunoSEQ multiplex PCR, the TCRdb table keeps only in-frame clones and is missing some. This table holds a few thousand clones, about 23% found once. This sample comprised lung tumor tissue, obtained before any cancer treatment. The receptors stem from a man between 40 and 75 years old with stage I lung adenocarcinoma.

This clone was detected only a few times. The genes are TRBV11-3 and TRBJ1-2; possible D gene TRBD1, 5 bases. Looked up from germline, CDR1 is SGHNT and CDR2 is YENEEA. This CDR3 has 14 amino acids. Trimming pared 3 bases from V and 4 bases from J, leaving 12 bases between. CDR3 amino acids: CASSLGDGIYGYTF. The CDR3 DNA follows: TGTGCCAGCAGCTTGGGGGACGGGATCTATGGCTACACCTTC.

This chain uses TRBV19 with TRBJ2-1; possibly TRBD1 for D (5 bases). CDR3 length: 15 amino acids. V dropped 3 bases and J dropped 2 bases, with 11 bases sitting between them. Looked up from germline, CDR1 is LNHDA and CDR2 is SQIVND (reference sequence). The DNA of the CDR3 is TGTGCCAGTAGTATGGGAAAGGGGACCTACAATGAGCAGTTCTTC. The encoded protein is CASSMGKGTYNEQFF.

The gene calls are TRBV19 and TRBJ2-7; no definite D call. The CDR3 extends over 13 amino acids. The V and J ends lost 1 base and 6 bases respectively, with 10 bases between them. In germline, CDR1 is LNHDA, CDR2 SQIVND (reference sequence). The chain's CDR3 is CASSIGFGTEQYV. In DNA, the CDR3 is TGTGCCAGTAGTATAGGGTTCGGTACCGAGCAGTACGTC.

V and J are TRBV11-3 and TRBJ1-5, with D possibly TRBD1 on 6 matching bases. Germline CDR1 reads SGHNT; CDR2 reads YENEEA. The CDR3 length is 18 residues. Trimming shortened V by 5 bases and J by 7 bases, and 27 bases separated the two germline ends. The CDR3 region has the DNA TGTGCCAGCAGCCAGGGGAATACCGGGGGGGGTCTGGCCCAGCCCCAGCATTTT. Translation gives CASSQGNTGGGLAQPQHF.

This rearrangement joins TRBV11-3 to TRBJ1-2; 9 bases are shared with TRBD1. This CDR3 region has 14 residues. The V and J ends lost 5 bases and 4 bases, in that order; junction bases with no gene match: 5. Germline V gives CDR1 SGHNT, CDR2 YENEEA. DNA of the CDR3: TGTGCCAGCAGCCGCGGGACAGGGTTCTATGGCTACACCTTC. It is translated as CASSRGTGFYGYTF.

The chain employs TRBV5-1 and TRBJ1-2, with a tentative D call TRBD1 (6 bases). Germline-derived CDR1 and CDR2 are SGHRS and YFSETQ. The CDR3 runs to 15 residues. V was trimmed by 0 bases and J by 2 bases, leaving 11 bases between them. DNA of the CDR3: TGCGCCAGCAGCTTGGATCAGGGGATGAACTATGGCTACACCTTC. Its translation: CASSLDQGMNYGYTF.

The chain links TRBV11-3 to TRBJ2-2; TRBD1 agrees at 8 bases. The CDR3 has 15 residues. The V segment lost 5 bases and the J segment 4 bases; nucleotides outside the gene matches: 6. Looked up from germline, CDR1 is SGHNT and CDR2 is YENEEA. The CDR3 DNA reads as TGTGCCAGCAGCGTGGACAGGGTAGGCACCGGGGAGCTGTTTTTT. Amino acid sequence: CASSVDRVGTGELFF.

This clone was observed a few times. This chain uses TRBV7-1 with TRBJ1-1, with TRBD1 as a possible D gene (5 bases). TRBV7-1 is sorted into the ORF group, with uncertain function. This CDR3 contains 18 residues. The V end was cut by 7 bases, the J end by 4 bases, with 28 bases between. This chain's CDR3 is CASKAEGRGGRGGTEAFF. CDR3 coding DNA: TGTGCCAGCAAAGCTGAAGGTCGTGGCGGGCGGGGCGGCACTGAAGCTTTCTTT.

This clone qualifies as large. The chain recombines TRBV6-8 with TRBJ1-4; D perhaps matches TRBD1 (5 bases). The CDR3 contains 15 residues. Trimming shortened V by 5 bases and J by 14 bases, and 24 bases separated the two germline ends. From germline, CDR1 is MNHGY and CDR2 SAAAGT. The CDR3 spells CASSPSRIAGKRLFF. CDR3 bases: TGTGCCAGCAGTCCCTCCCGCATCGCAGGGAAACGGCTGTTTTTT.

The chain has TRBV12-5 and TRBJ1-4, with D perhaps TRBD1 (5 bases). This CDR3 has 16 residues. V shed 1 base and J shed 5 bases, with 14 bases lying between them. Germline V lookup: CDR1 LGHNT, CDR2 FRNRAP. CDR3 nucleotides: TGTGCTAGTGGTTTGGCGTTTGGGGGGTTGAATGAAAAACTGTTTTTT. Translating it yields CASGLAFGGLNEKLFF.

This clone turned up a few times. V and J are TRBV19 and TRBJ1-1; TRBD1 agrees at 8 bases. CDR1 is LNHDA, CDR2 SQIVND, per germline (reference sequence). The J segment lost 4 bases and the V segment lost 1 base, leaving 5 bases of the junction unmatched. The CDR3 loop spans 15 amino acids. CDR3 DNA sequence: TGTGCCAGTAGTATAGCATATACAGGGGGCACTGAAGCTTTCTTT. Residues: CASSIAYTGGTEAFF.

The chain couples TRBV5-1 to TRBJ2-7; 9 bases fit TRBD1. After removal of 4 bases from V and 4 bases from J, the junction contained 9 bases not matched to a gene. This CDR3 region has 15 residues. Germline V gene data show CDR1 as SGHRS and CDR2 as YFSETQ. CDR3 nucleotide sequence: TGCGCCAGCAGCATGATAGGACAGGGGAATTACGAGCAGTACTTC. It translates to CASSMIGQGNYEQYF.

The rearrangement uses TRBV2 and TRBJ1-4; tentative D call: TRBD1 (6 bases). The germline V and J ends were trimmed by 7 bases and 3 bases, with 12 bases remaining between them. CDR1 SNHLY and CDR2 FYNNEI come from the germline V gene. The CDR3 contains 14 residues. CDR3 DNA sequence: TGTGCCAGCAATACAGGGCAAGCTAATGAAAAACTGTTTTTT. It specifies CASNTGQANEKLFF.

V and J are TRBV11-3 and TRBJ2-7; D tentatively reads TRBD1 or TRBD2 (5 bases each). V gave up 2 bases and J gave up 5 bases, with 13 bases separating them. The CDR3 sequence is 14 residues long. CDR1 SGHNT and CDR2 YENEEA come from the germline V gene. The CDR3 is CASSLRGPFDEQYF. The CDR3 coding sequence is TGTGCCAGCAGCTTACGGGGCCCCTTCGACGAGCAGTACTTC.

This clone is labeled medium-sized. This sequence joins TRBV18 and TRBJ2-7; maybe TRBD1 (6 bases). The CDR3 is made up of 17 amino acids. V lost 1 base to trimming and J lost 7 bases, with 23 bases between them. Germline values: CDR1 KGHSH, CDR2 LQKENI. CDR3 residues: CASSPQSPGVEVWEQYV. CDR3 bases: TGTGCCAGCTCACCACAATCCCCAGGGGTAGAGGTCTGGGAGCAGTACGTC.

This clone ranks as medium-sized. The chain recombines TRBV11-3 with TRBJ1-1; D uncertain. The V end was cut by 5 bases, the J end by 0 bases, with 10 bases between. The CDR3 totals 14 residues. The germline CDR1 and CDR2 sequences are SGHNT and YENEEA. Here the CDR3 DNA reads TGTGCCAGCAGCCCGACAATAATGAACACTGAAGCTTTCTTT. Residues: CASSPTIMNTEAFF.

This clone is medium-sized (0.01 to 0.1%) by share. The chain uses TRBV6-8 and TRBJ1-1, with no clear D. The CDR3 has 14 amino acids. Looked up from germline, CDR1 is MNHGY and CDR2 is SAAAGT. Trimming left V 0 bases short and J 2 bases short, with 7 bases between. The CDR3 sequence: CASSYSTANTEAFF. CDR3 sequence (DNA): TGTGCCAGCAGTTACTCGACGGCAAACACTGAAGCTTTCTTT.

V and J are TRBV4-1 and TRBJ2-1, with 7 bases fitting TRBD2. V was pared by 0 bases and J by 4 bases, with 3 bases of the junction left unmatched. CDR3 length: 15 amino acids. The V gene's germline CDR1 is MGHRA and CDR2 YSYEKL. The CDR3 coding sequence is TGCGCCAGCAGCCAAGAAGCTAGCGGATACAATGAGCAGTTCTTC. Its protein is CASSQEASGYNEQFF.

This chain uses TRBV5-1 with TRBJ2-1; tentatively, D is TRBD2 (5 bases). Between the trimmed V and J ends, which lost 0 bases and 8 bases, there was a span of 12 bases. This CDR3 contains 14 residues. Germline loops: CDR1 SGHRS, CDR2 YFSETQ. The CDR3 bases are TGCGCCAGCAGCTTGGTTCCTAGCAGCGATGAGCAGTTCTTC. It translates to CASSLVPSSDEQFF.

V usage is TRBV18 and J usage is TRBJ1-2, with D perhaps matching TRBD1 (5 bases). In germline, CDR1 is KGHSH, CDR2 LQKENI. With 2 bases removed from V and 3 bases from J, the gap between germline ends came to 7 bases. CDR3 size: 13 residues. CDR3: CASSPGGDYGYTF. In DNA, the CDR3 is TGTGCCAGCTCACCAGGGGGAGACTATGGCTACACCTTC.

The gene calls are TRBV11-3 and TRBJ2-2; D is tentatively TRBD1 or TRBD2 (5 bases each). V was cut by 6 bases and J by 4 bases, with 18 bases left in between. The CDR3 consists of 16 residues. The germline CDR1 and CDR2 sequences are SGHNT and YENEEA. The CDR3 region is CASRTSPGPGTGELFF. The CDR3 DNA reads as TGTGCCAGCAGGACATCCCCGGGACCCGGCACCGGGGAGCTGTTTTTT. Drawing the rest from reference TRBV11-3 and TRBJ2-2, the complete variable domain is EAGVVQSPRYKIIEKKQPVAFWCNPISGHNTLYWYLQNLGQGPELLIRYENEEAVDDSQLPKDRFSAERLKGVDSTLKIQPAELGDSAVYLCASRTSPGPGTGELFFGEGSRLTVL.

The chain recombines TRBV19 with TRBJ1-5; D remains unclear. The length of the CDR3 is 15 residues. The germline V gene encodes CDR1 LNHDA and CDR2 SQIVND (reference sequence). V was shortened by 4 bases and J by 0 bases, with 10 bases between the two germline ends. DNA of the CDR3: TGTGCCAGTAGTACCCGCGGGGATAGCAATCAGCCCCAGCATTTT. Its protein is CASSTRGDSNQPQHF.

This chain uses TRBV25-1 with TRBJ1-2; 7 nucleotides line up with TRBD1. V lost 7 bases and J lost 4; bases outside the gene matches: 6. This CDR3 is built from 13 residues. Germline CDR1 reads MGHDK; CDR2 reads SYGVNS. The CDR3 sequence is CASTDRDVYGYTF. For the CDR3, the DNA is TGTGCCAGCACCGACAGGGACGTCTATGGCTACACCTTC.

J is TRBJ1-2 and V is TRBV19, with 8 bases identical to TRBD1. This CDR3 contains 16 residues. The germline CDR1 and CDR2 sequences are LNHDA and SQIVND (reference sequence). J lost 5 bases, V lost 3 bases, and 11 bases had no gene match. CDR3 in amino acids: CASSMATGGWNYGYTF. DNA for the CDR3: TGTGCCAGTAGTATGGCCACAGGGGGATGGAATTATGGCTACACCTTC.

This sequence joins TRBV9 and TRBJ2-1; 11 nucleotides align to TRBD2. J lost 9 bases, V lost 0 bases, and 5 bases had no gene match. This CDR3 is 15 amino acids long. CDR1 is SGDLS, CDR2 YYNGEE, per germline. CDR3 amino acids: CASSVVAGGPSEQFF. DNA of the CDR3: TGTGCCAGCAGCGTAGTAGCGGGAGGGCCGAGTGAGCAGTTCTTC.

The CDR3 DNA follows: TGCGCCAGCAGCACCGGACAGGGGGAGAGGGCCCGAGAGACCCAGTACTTC. This gives the protein CASSTGQGERARETQYF. This chain joins TRBV5-1 and TRBJ2-5; 10 bases agree with TRBD1. The CDR3 has 17 amino acids. J gave up 4 bases and V 4 bases, and 13 bases lay outside the gene matches. Germline loops: CDR1 SGHRS, CDR2 YFSETQ.

This chain uses TRBV5-1 with TRBJ2-7; no reliable D call. In germline, CDR1 is SGHRS, CDR2 YFSETQ. CDR3 length: 14 amino acids. V was pared by 0 bases and J by 6 bases, with 13 bases between. This CDR3 reads CASSLGAANSEQYV. The CDR3, as DNA: TGCGCCAGCAGCTTGGGGGCCGCTAACTCCGAGCAGTACGTC.

In its sample, this clone is medium-sized. The chain combines TRBV6-8 with TRBJ2-7, with a possible D match to TRBD2 (5 bases). The germline V gene encodes CDR1 MNHGY and CDR2 SAAAGT. Trimming left V 5 bases short and J 2 bases short, with 10 bases between. The CDR3 has 13 residues. The CDR3 DNA sequence: TGTGCCAGCAGTACCCTCGGGACCTACGAGCAGTACTTC. This codes for CASSTLGTYEQYF.